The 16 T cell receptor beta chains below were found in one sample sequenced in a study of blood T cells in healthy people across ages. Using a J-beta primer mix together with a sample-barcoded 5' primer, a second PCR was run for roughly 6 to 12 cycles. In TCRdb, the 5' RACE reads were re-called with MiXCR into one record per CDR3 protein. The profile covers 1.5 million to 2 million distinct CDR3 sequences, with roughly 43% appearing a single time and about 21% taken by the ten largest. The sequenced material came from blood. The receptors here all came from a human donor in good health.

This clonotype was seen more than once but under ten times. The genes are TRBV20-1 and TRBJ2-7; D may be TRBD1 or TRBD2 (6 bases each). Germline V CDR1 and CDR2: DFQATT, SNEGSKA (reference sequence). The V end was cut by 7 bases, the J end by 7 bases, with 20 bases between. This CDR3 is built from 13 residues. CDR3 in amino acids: CSVRGEIYWEQYF. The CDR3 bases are TGCAGTGTAAGGGGGGAAATCTATTGGGAGCAGTACTTC.

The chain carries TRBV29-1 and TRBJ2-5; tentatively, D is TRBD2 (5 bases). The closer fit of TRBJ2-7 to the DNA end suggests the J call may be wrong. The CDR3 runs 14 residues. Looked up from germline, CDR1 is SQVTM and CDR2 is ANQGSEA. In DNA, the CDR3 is TGCAGCGTTGTTGGTGGGAGTAGCTTCTACGAGCAGTACTTC. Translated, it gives CSVVGGSSFYEQYF.

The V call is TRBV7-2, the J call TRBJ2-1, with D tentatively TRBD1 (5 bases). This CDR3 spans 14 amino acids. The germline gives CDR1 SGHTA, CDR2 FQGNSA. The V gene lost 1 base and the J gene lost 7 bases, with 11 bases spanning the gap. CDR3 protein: CASSLVRDGNEQFF. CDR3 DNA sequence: TGTGCCAGCAGCTTAGTCAGGGATGGGAATGAGCAGTTCTTC.

The CDR3 sequence: CASSQAGGESPLHF. The CDR3 DNA follows: TGTGCCAGCAGCCAGGCAGGGGGGGAGTCACCCCTCCACTTT. The chain combines TRBV7-8 with TRBJ1-6; 7 nucleotides agree with TRBD1. The CDR3 sequence is 14 residues long. The trim removed 5 bases at V and 10 bases at J, leaving 8 bases unmatched. Germline CDR1 SGHVS, CDR2 FQNEAQ.

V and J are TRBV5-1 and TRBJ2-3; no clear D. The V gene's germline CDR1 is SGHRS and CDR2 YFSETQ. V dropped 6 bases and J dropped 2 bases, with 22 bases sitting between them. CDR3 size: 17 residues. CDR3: CASTSNRPRGPTDTQYF. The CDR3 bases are TGCGCCAGCACCTCCAATAGGCCGCGAGGCCCCACAGATACGCAGTATTTT.

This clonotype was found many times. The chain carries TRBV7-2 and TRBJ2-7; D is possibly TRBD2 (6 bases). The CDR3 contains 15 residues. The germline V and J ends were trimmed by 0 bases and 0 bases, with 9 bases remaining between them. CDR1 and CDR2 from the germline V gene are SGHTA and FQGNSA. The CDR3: CASSLAGGISYEQYF. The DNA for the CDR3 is TGTGCCAGCAGCTTAGCCGGCGGGATCTCCTACGAGCAGTACTTC.

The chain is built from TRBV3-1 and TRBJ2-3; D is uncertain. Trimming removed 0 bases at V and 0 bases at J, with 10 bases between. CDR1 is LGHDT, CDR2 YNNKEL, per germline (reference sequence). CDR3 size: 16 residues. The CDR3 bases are TGTGCCAGCAGCCAAGATCTCGATATGAGCACAGATACGCAGTATTTT. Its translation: CASSQDLDMSTDTQYF.

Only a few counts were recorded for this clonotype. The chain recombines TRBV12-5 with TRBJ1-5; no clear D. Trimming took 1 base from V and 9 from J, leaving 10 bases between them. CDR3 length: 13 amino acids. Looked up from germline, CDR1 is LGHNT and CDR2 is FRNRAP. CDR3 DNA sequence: TGTGCTAGTGGTTTGGACCAACCTAGGCCCCAGCATTTT. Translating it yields CASGLDQPRPQHF.

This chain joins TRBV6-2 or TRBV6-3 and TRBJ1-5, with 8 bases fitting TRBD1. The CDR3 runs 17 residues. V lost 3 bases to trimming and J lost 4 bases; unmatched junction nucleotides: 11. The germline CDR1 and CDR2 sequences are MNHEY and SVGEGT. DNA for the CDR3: TGTGCCAGCAGTTATTCCGCACAGGGGGTTGGAAATCAGCCCCAGCATTTT. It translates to CASSYSAQGVGNQPQHF.

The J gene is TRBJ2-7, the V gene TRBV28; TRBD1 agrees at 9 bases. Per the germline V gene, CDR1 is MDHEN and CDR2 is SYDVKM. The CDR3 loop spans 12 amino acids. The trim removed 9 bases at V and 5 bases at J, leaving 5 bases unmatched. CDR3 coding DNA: TGTGCCAGTGAGACAGGGGGAAACGAGCAGTACTTC. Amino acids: CASETGGNEQYF. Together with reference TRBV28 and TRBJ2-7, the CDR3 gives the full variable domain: DVKVTQSSRYLVKRTGEKVFLECVQDMDHENMFWYRQDPGLGLRLIYFSYDVKMKEKGDIPEGYSVSREKKERFSLILESASTNQTSMYLCASETGGNEQYFGPGTRLTVT.

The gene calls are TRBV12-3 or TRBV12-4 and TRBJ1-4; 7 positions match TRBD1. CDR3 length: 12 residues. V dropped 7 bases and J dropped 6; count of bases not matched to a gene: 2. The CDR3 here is CASKQGYEKLFF. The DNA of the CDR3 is TGTGCCAGCAAACAGGGGTATGAAAAACTGTTTTTT.

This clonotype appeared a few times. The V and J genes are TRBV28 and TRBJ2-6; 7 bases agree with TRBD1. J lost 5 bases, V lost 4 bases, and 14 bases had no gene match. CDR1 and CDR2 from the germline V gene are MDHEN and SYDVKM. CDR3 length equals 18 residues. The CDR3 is CASSSITMNRGRANVLTF. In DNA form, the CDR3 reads TGTGCCAGCAGTTCAATAACTATGAACAGGGGTAGGGCCAACGTCCTGACTTTC.

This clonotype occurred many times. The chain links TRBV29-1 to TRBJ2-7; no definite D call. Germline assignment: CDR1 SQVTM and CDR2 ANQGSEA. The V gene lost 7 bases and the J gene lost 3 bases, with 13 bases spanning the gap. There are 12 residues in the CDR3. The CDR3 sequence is CSASIPRYEQYF. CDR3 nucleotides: TGCAGCGCTTCGATCCCCCGCTACGAGCAGTACTTC.

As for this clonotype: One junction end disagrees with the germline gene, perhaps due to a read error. The chain's CDR3 is CASSRGLAESNERFF. The CDR3 region has the DNA TGTGCTAGCAGCCGGGGACTAGCCGAATCCAATGAGCGGTTCTTC. This chain links TRBV7-7 with TRBJ2-1, with TRBD2 matching 9 bases. The CDR3 is made up of 15 amino acids. The V gene's germline CDR1 is SSHAT and CDR2 FNYEAQ (reference sequence).

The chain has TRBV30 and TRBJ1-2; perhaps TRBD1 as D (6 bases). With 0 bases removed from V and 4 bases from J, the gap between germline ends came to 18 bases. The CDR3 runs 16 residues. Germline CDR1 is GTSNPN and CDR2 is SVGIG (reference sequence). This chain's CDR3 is CAWSVWSGVQPYGYTF. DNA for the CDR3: TGTGCCTGGAGTGTTTGGTCAGGGGTACAGCCCTATGGCTACACCTTC.

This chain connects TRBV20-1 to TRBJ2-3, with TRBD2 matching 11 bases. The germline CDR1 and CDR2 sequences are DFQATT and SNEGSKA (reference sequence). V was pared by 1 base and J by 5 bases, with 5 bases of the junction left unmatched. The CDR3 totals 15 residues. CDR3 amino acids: CSARVLAGVRDTQYF. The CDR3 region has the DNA TGCAGTGCTAGAGTACTAGCGGGAGTCCGAGATACGCAGTATTTT.